The present T cell receptor beta chain was sequenced within a study of blood T cell repertoires in COVID-19. Only in-frame clones appear in the TCRdb table, and some are missing; sequencing was by immunoSEQ multiplex PCR. In the table there are over 120,000 clones, about 79% of which are singletons. The sample comprised peripheral blood. The origin of this receptor is a woman older than 75 with acute or convalescent COVID-19.

DNA for the CDR3: TGTGCCAGCAGCCAAGGGCTCTACAATGAGCAGTTCTTC. Protein: CASSQGLYNEQFF. The chain carries TRBV3-1 (or the pseudogene TRBV3-2) and TRBJ2-1; D remains ambiguous. The V gene lost 1 base and the J gene lost 3 bases, with 4 bases spanning the gap. This CDR3 is 13 amino acids long. The germline V gene has CDR1 LGHDT and CDR2 YNNKEL (reference sequence).